This T cell receptor beta chain emerged from a study of immune evolution from preneoplasia to lung adenocarcinoma. In germline, CDR1 is KGHSH, CDR2 LQKENI. The V and J ends lost 1 base and 0 bases, in that order; junction bases with no gene match: 1. This CDR3 has 15 amino acids. Between about 2014 and 2018, patients underwent resection in Japan or China. Two lung cancer pathologists independently confirmed each histologic diagnosis. After pathologic assessment, macro-dissection selected premalignant or tumor cells for extraction. Findings and limits, study-wide: Later-stage lesions seemingly showed higher T cell density and diversity than normal lung.

Note on this clone: As yet, its antigen is unknown.

Some clones are missing from TCRdb's copy, which holds only in-frame ones; the method was immunoSEQ multiplex PCR. The data show 3,000 to 4,500 clones, with over 80% seen just once and under 8.5% held by the top ten. The V call is TRBV18, the J call TRBJ2-3, with 7 bases lining up with TRBD1. The sequence derives from an older person with invasive lung adenocarcinoma. What was sequenced was FFPE invasive lung adenocarcinoma tissue. CDR3 residues: CASSPQGASTDTQYF. In DNA, the CDR3 is TGTGCCAGCTCACCACAGGGGGCTAGCACAGATACGCAGTATTTT.